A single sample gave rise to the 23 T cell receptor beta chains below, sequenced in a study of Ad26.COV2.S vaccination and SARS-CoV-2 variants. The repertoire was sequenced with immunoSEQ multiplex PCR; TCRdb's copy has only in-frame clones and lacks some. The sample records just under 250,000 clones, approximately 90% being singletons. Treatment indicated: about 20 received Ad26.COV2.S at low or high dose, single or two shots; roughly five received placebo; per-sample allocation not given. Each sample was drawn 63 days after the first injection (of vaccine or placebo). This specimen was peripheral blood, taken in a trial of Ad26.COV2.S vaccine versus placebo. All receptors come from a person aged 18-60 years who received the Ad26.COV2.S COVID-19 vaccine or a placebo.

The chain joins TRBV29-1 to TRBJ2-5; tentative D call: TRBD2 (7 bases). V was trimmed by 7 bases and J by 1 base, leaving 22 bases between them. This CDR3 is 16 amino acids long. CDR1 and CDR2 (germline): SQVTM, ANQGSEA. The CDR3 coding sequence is TGCAGCGCTGGGAGGGGGGCAACCCCCCTCCAAGAGACCCAGTACTTC. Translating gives CSAGRGATPLQETQYF.

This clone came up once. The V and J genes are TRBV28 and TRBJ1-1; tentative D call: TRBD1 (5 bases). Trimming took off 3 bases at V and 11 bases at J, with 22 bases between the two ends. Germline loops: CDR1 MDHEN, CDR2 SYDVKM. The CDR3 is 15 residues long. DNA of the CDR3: TGTGCCAGCAGTTTTGGGAACCCGAGGGGAGAGGGTGCTTTCTTT. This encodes CASSFGNPRGEGAFF.

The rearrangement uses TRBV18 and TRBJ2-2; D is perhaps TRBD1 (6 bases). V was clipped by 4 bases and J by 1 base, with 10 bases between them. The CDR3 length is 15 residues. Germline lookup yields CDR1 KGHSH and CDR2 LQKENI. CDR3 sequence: CASSLRQVNTGELFF. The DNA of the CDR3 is TGTGCCAGCTCACTCAGACAGGTGAACACCGGGGAGCTGTTTTTT. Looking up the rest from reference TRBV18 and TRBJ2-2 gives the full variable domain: NAGVMQNPRHLVRRRGQEARLRCSPMKGHSHVYWYRQLPEEGLKFMVYLQKENIIDESGMPKERFSAEFPKEGPSILRIQQVVRGDSAAYFCASSLRQVNTGELFFGEGSRLTVL.

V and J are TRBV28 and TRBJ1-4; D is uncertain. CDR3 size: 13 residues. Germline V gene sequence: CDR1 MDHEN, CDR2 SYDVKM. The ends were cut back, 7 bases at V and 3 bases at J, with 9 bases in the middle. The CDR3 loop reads CASISSANEKLFF. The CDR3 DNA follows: TGTGCCAGCATCAGCAGTGCTAATGAAAAACTGTTTTTT. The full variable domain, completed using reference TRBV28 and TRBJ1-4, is DVKVTQSSRYLVKRTGEKVFLECVQDMDHENMFWYRQDPGLGLRLIYFSYDVKMKEKGDIPEGYSVSREKKERFSLILESASTNQTSMYLCASISSANEKLFFGSGTQLSVL.

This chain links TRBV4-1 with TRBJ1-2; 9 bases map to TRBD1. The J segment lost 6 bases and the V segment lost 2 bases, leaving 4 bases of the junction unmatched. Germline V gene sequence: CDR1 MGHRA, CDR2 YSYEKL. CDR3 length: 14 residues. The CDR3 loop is CASSQQTGGDGYTF. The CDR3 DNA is TGCGCCAGCAGCCAACAAACAGGGGGCGATGGCTACACCTTC.

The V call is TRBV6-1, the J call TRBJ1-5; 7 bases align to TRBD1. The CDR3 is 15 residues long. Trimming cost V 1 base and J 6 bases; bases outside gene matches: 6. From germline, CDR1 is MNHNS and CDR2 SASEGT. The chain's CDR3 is CASSEGRGPFQPQHF. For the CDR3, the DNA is TGTGCCAGCAGTGAAGGGAGGGGGCCCTTTCAGCCCCAGCATTTT.

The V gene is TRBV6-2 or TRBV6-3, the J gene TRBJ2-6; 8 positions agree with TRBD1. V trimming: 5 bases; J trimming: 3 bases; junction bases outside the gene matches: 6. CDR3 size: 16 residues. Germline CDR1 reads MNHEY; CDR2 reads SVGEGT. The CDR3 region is CASSPQGAGGANVLTF. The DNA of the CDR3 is TGTGCCAGCAGTCCCCAGGGGGCAGGTGGGGCCAACGTCCTGACTTTC.

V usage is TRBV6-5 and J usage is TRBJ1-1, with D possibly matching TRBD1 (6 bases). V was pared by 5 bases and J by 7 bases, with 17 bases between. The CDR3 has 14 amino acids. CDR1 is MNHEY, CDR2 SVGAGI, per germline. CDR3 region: CASSPSTQGIEAFF. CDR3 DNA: TGTGCCAGCAGTCCTTCTACACAGGGCATTGAAGCTTTCTTT.

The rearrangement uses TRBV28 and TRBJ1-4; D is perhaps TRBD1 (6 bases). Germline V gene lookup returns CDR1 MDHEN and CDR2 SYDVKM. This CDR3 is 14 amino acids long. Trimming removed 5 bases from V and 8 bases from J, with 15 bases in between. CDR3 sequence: CASSGGGGGEKLFF. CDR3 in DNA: TGTGCCAGCAGTGGGGGAGGGGGAGGCGAAAAACTGTTTTTT.

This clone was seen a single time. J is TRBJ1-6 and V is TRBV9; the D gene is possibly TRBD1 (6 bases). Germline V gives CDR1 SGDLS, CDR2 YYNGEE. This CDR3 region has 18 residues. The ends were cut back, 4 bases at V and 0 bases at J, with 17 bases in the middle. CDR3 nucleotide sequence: TGTGCCAGCAGCCACGAGGGGGGGATAAGCTCCTATAATTCACCCCTCCACTTT. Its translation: CASSHEGGISSYNSPLHF.

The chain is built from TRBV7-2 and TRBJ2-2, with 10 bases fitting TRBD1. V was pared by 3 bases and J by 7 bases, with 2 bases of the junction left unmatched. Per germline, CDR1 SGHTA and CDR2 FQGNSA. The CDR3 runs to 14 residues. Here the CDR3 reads CASSLTGGNGELFF. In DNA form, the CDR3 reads TGTGCCAGCAGCTTGACAGGGGGCAACGGGGAGCTGTTTTTT.

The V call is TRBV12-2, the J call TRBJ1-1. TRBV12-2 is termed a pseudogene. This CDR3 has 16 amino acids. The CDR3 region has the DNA TGTGCAAGTCGCTTAGCGGACCGGGGCTTGAACACTGAAGCTTTCTTT. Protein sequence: CASRLADRGLNTEAFF.

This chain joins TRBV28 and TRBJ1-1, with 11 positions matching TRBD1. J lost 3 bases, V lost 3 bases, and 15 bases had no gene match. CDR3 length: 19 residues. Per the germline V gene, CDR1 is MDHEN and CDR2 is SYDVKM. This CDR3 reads CASSFPGGDRGSVDTEAFF. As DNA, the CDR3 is TGTGCCAGCAGTTTCCCCGGTGGGGACAGGGGGTCTGTTGACACTGAAGCTTTCTTT.

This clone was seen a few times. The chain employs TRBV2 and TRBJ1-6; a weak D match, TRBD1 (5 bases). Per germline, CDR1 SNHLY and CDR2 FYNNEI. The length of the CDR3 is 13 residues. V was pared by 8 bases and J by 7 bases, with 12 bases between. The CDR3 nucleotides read TGTGCCAGCTGTTGGCAGGGCAATTCACCCCTCCACTTT. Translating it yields CASCWQGNSPLHF. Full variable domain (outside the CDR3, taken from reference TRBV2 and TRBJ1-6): EPEVTQTPSHQVTQMGQEVILRCVPISNHLYFYWYRQILGQKVEFLVSFYNNEISEKSEIFDDQFSVERPDGSNFTLKIRSTKLEDSAMYFCASCWQGNSPLHFGNGTRLTVT.

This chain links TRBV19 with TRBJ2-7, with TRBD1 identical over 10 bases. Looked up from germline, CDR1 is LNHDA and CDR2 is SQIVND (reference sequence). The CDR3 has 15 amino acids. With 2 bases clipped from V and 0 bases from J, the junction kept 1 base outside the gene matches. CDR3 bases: TGTGCCAGTAGTATATGGACAGGGGGCTCCTACGAGCAGTACTTC. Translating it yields CASSIWTGGSYEQYF.

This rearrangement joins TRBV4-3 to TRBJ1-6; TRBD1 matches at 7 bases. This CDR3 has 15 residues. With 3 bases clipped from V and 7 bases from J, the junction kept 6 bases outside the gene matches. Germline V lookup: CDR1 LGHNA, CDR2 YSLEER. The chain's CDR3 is CASSQAGTANSPLHF. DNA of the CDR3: TGCGCCAGCAGCCAGGCCGGGACAGCAAATTCACCCCTCCACTTT.

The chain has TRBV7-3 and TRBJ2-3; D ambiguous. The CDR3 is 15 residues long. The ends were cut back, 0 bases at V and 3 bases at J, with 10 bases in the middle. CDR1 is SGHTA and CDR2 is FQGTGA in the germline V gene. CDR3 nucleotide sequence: TGTGCCAGCAGCTTAACTTTCGGTGGAACAGATACGCAGTATTTT. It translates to CASSLTFGGTDTQYF.

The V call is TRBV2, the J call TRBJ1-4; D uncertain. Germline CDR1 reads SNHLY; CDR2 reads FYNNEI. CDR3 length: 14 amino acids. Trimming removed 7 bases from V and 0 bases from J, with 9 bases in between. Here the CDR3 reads CASKTRATNEKLFF. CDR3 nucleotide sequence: TGTGCCAGCAAGACCCGAGCAACTAATGAAAAACTGTTTTTT. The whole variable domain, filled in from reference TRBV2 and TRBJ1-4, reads EPEVTQTPSHQVTQMGQEVILRCVPISNHLYFYWYRQILGQKVEFLVSFYNNEISEKSEIFDDQFSVERPDGSNFTLKIRSTKLEDSAMYFCASKTRATNEKLFFGSGTQLSVL.

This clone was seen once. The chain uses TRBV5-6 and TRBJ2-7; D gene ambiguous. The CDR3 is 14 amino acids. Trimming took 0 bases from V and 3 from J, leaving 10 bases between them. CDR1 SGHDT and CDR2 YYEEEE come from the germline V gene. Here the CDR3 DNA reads TGTGCCAGCAGCTTGGGCGGTAAACACTACGAGCAGTACTTC. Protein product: CASSLGGKHYEQYF.

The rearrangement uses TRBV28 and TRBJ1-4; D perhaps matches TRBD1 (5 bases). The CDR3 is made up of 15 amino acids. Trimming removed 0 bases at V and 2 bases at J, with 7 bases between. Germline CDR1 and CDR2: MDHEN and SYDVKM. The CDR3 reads CASSLWGPTNEKLFF. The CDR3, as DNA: TGTGCCAGCAGTTTATGGGGGCCCACTAATGAAAAACTGTTTTTT.

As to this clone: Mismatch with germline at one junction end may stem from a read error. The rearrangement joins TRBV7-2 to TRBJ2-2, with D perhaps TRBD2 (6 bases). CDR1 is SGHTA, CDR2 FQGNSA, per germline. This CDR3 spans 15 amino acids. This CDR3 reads CASSLVRTNNGELFF. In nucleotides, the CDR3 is TGTGCCAGCAGCTTAGTCCGGACTAACAACGGGGAGCTGTTTTTT.

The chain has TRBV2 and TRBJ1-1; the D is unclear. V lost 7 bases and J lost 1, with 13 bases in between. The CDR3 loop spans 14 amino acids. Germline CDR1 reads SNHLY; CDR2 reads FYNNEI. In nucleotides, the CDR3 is TGTGCCAGCATGGGGTGGAGTTCGAACACTGAAGCTTTCTTT. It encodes CASMGWSSNTEAFF.

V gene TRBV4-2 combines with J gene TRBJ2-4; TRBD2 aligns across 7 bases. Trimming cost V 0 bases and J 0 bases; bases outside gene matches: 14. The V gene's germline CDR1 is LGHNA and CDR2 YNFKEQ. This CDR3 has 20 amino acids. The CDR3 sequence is CASSQEWEGLSSLAKNIQYF. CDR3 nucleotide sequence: TGTGCCAGCAGCCAAGAGTGGGAGGGACTCTCCTCCTTAGCCAAAAACATTCAGTACTTC.